The 22 T cell receptor beta chains below were found in one sample sequenced in a study of blood T cell repertoires in COVID-19. Repertoires were generated with immunoSEQ multiplex PCR, while TCRdb's copy carries only in-frame clones and drops some. In the table there are fewer than 140,000 clones, approximately 80% of which are singletons. The sequenced sample was peripheral blood. These receptors originate from a woman aged 60 to 75 with acute or convalescent COVID-19.

The chain links TRBV28 to TRBJ1-5, with 7 nucleotides matching TRBD1. The CDR3 has 16 amino acids. Trimming at V came to 4 bases and at J to 1 base, leaving 7 bases not matched to a gene. Per the germline V gene, CDR1 is MDHEN and CDR2 is SYDVKM. CDR3 region: CASSSQTGTSNQPQHF. CDR3 coding DNA: TGTGCCAGCAGTTCCCAGACAGGGACAAGCAATCAGCCCCAGCATTTT.

V and J are TRBV3-1 (or the pseudogene TRBV3-2) and TRBJ1-4; 8 positions agree with TRBD1. The CDR3 is 14 residues long. In germline, CDR1 is LGHDT, CDR2 YNNKEL (reference sequence). The J segment lost 12 bases and the V segment lost 3 bases, leaving 9 bases of the junction unmatched. This CDR3 reads CASSHHDRGQELFF. Here the CDR3 DNA reads TGTGCCAGCAGCCATCACGACAGGGGTCAAGAACTGTTTTTT.

The chain combines TRBV7-9 with TRBJ1-1; no firm D call. The CDR3 is 14 amino acids. Germline CDR1 reads SEHNR; CDR2 reads FQNEAQ (reference sequence). V was trimmed by 5 bases and J by 7 bases, leaving 17 bases between them. CDR3 in amino acids: CASSQGRSTVEAFF. The CDR3 DNA follows: TGTGCCAGCAGCCAAGGGAGGAGCACTGTTGAAGCTTTCTTT. Filled out from reference TRBV7-9 and TRBJ1-1, the complete variable domain reads DTGVSQNPRHKITKRGQNVTFRCDPISEHNRLYWYRQTLGQGPEFLTYFQNEAQLEKSRLLSDRFSAERPKGSFSTLEIQRTEQGDSAMYLCASSQGRSTVEAFFGQGTRLTVV.

The chain combines TRBV9 with TRBJ1-4; TRBD1 matches 8 bases. Germline trimming cut 3 bases from V and 5 bases from J; bases unmatched to any gene: 6. In germline, CDR1 is SGDLS, CDR2 YYNGEE. This CDR3 comprises 15 residues. CDR3 DNA: TGTGCCAGCAGCGCCCAGGACAGGGCAAATGAAAAACTGTTTTTT. It yields the protein CASSAQDRANEKLFF. Based on the CDR3 plus reference TRBV9 and TRBJ1-4, the full variable domain is DSGVTQTPKHLITATGQRVTLRCSPRSGDLSVYWYQQSLDQGLQFLIQYYNGEERAKGNILERFSAQQFPDLHSELNLSSLELGDSALYFCASSAQDRANEKLFFGSGTQLSVL.

V is TRBV11-2 and J is TRBJ1-5; D is unclear. This CDR3 contains 14 residues. V shed 1 base and J shed 9 bases, with 13 bases lying between them. The germline gives CDR1 SGHAT, CDR2 FQNNGV. CDR3 nucleotide sequence: TGTGCCAGCAGCTTAGGGGCAAACCCAGGGCCCCAGCATTTT. This gives the protein CASSLGANPGPQHF. The full variable domain, completed using reference TRBV11-2 and TRBJ1-5, is EAGVAQSPRYKIIEKRQSVAFWCNPISGHATLYWYQQILGQGPKLLIQFQNNGVVDDSQLPKDRFSAERLKGVDSTLKIQPAKLEDSAVYLCASSLGANPGPQHFGDGTRLSIL.

The V and J genes are TRBV19 and TRBJ2-1, with a possible D match to TRBD2 (5 bases). The CDR3 is 13 amino acids. Trimming took 5 bases from V and 2 from J, leaving 7 bases between them. Germline V CDR1 and CDR2: LNHDA, SQIVND (reference sequence). CDR3 sequence reads: CASSASPYNEQFF. In DNA, the CDR3 is TGTGCCAGTAGTGCTAGCCCCTACAATGAGCAGTTCTTC.

The V gene is TRBV5-1, the J gene TRBJ2-2; 8 bases are shared with TRBD2. This CDR3 spans 16 amino acids. V lost 7 bases and J lost 2; bases outside the gene matches: 10. CDR1 is SGHRS, CDR2 YFSETQ, per germline. This CDR3 is CASSPPGLVNTGELFF. CDR3 nucleotide sequence: TGCGCCAGCTCACCCCCGGGACTAGTAAACACCGGGGAGCTGTTTTTT.

This chain uses TRBV27 with TRBJ2-2; D not resolved. Between the trimmed V and J ends, which lost 5 bases and 1 base, there was a span of 8 bases. The CDR3 loop spans 14 amino acids. Germline V CDR1 and CDR2: MNHEY, SMNVEV (reference sequence). The CDR3 spells CASSELKNTGELFF. CDR3 nucleotide sequence: TGTGCCAGCAGTGAACTCAAGAACACCGGGGAGCTGTTTTTT.

CDR3 region: CASSPQEGEQFF. The DNA for the CDR3 is TGTGCCAGCTCACCCCAGGAGGGTGAGCAGTTCTTC. V is TRBV18 and J is TRBJ2-1; D is perhaps TRBD2 (6 bases). Germline values: CDR1 KGHSH, CDR2 LQKENI. Trimming shortened V by 3 bases and J by 9 bases, and 9 bases separated the two germline ends. CDR3 length equals 12 residues.

The CDR3 loop reads CASSLPRLAGDTDTQYF. As DNA, the CDR3 is TGTGCCAGCAGCTTACCCAGACTAGCGGGGGACACAGATACGCAGTATTTT. V is TRBV7-7 and J is TRBJ2-3; 12 bases map to TRBD2. V was clipped by 2 bases and J by 2 bases; unmatched bases: 5. This CDR3 region has 17 residues. Germline CDR1 is SSHAT and CDR2 is FNYEAQ (reference sequence).

The gene calls are TRBV20-1 and TRBJ2-7, with 9 bases that match TRBD2. CDR3 length: 15 residues. The germline V gene has CDR1 DFQATT and CDR2 SNEGSKA (reference sequence). CDR3 bases: TGCAGCGCAAGTATGGGGGGGACTAGCATCTACGAGCAGTACTTC. This translates into CSASMGGTSIYEQYF.

J is TRBJ1-1 and V is TRBV3-1 (or the pseudogene TRBV3-2); D possibly corresponds to TRBD1 (6 bases). Trimming removed 2 bases at V and 5 bases at J, with 15 bases between. Looked up from germline, CDR1 is LGHDT and CDR2 is YNNKEL (reference sequence). The CDR3 is made up of 15 amino acids. The CDR3 nucleotides read TGTGCCAGCAGCCAAACGGGGGGGCGAGGAACTGAAGCTTTCTTT. Residues: CASSQTGGRGTEAFF.

This clone was detected only a few times. The genes are TRBV3-1 (or the pseudogene TRBV3-2) and TRBJ2-2; D might be TRBD1 (5 bases). Trimming took 6 bases from V and 1 from J, leaving 9 bases between them. The length of the CDR3 is 14 residues. Germline V gene lookup returns CDR1 LGHDT and CDR2 YNNKEL (reference sequence). This CDR3 is CASRQVLNTGELFF. The CDR3 region has the DNA TGTGCCAGCAGACAGGTCCTGAACACCGGGGAGCTGTTTTTT.

The CDR3 protein is CASSHLGTSGTYNEQFF. The CDR3 DNA sequence: TGCGCCAGCAGCCACTTGGGGACTAGCGGAACCTACAATGAGCAGTTCTTC. The V gene is TRBV4-1, the J gene TRBJ2-1; 11 bases are a match to TRBD2. Germline CDR1 and CDR2: MGHRA and YSYEKL. The CDR3 spans 17 residues. Trimming took 3 bases from V and 2 from J; bases not matched to a gene: 6.

The chain is built from TRBV4-2 and TRBJ1-4; 8 bases match TRBD1. Germline CDR1 LGHNA, CDR2 YNFKEQ. Trimming removed 1 base from V and 8 bases from J; junction bases left unmatched: 12. The CDR3 contains 17 residues. The CDR3 spells CASSQAQGAGEQEKLFF. In DNA, the CDR3 is TGTGCCAGCAGCCAAGCCCAGGGGGCGGGTGAGCAAGAAAAACTGTTTTTT.

This clone was seen a few times. J is TRBJ2-2 and V is TRBV3-1 (or the pseudogene TRBV3-2), with D hard to call. Germline V gives CDR1 LGHDT, CDR2 YNNKEL (reference sequence). V was pared by 3 bases and J by 7 bases, with 6 bases between. This CDR3 contains 12 residues. The CDR3 here is CASSHAGGELFF. The CDR3 coding sequence is TGTGCCAGCAGCCACGCCGGCGGGGAGCTGTTTTTT.

The rearrangement uses TRBV7-3 and TRBJ2-5; perhaps TRBD2 as D (5 bases). Trimming took off 2 bases at V and 4 bases at J, with 14 bases between the two ends. The CDR3 has 15 residues. Germline values: CDR1 SGHTA, CDR2 FQGTGA. DNA of the CDR3: TGTGCCAGCAGCTTAGGACTTTCCAGCGGAGAGACCCAGTACTTC. Its translation is CASSLGLSSGETQYF. The full variable domain, with the rest looked up from reference TRBV7-3 and TRBJ2-5, is GAGVSQTPSNKVTEKGKYVELRCDPISGHTALYWYRQSLGQGPEFLIYFQGTGAADDSGLPNDRFFAVRPEGSVSTLKIQRTERGDSAVYLCASSLGLSSGETQYFGPGTRLLVL.

The genes are TRBV7-3 and TRBJ1-1, with a tentative D call TRBD1 (5 bases). The CDR3 is made up of 13 amino acids. The germline V gene has CDR1 SGHTA and CDR2 FQGTGA. Trimming cost V 0 bases and J 9 bases, with 11 bases left between them. CDR3 bases: TGTGCCAGCAGCTTAACGGTTCAGGGCCAAGCTTTCTTT. Residues: CASSLTVQGQAFF.

The rearrangement uses TRBV18 and TRBJ2-1; D ambiguous. There are 12 residues in the CDR3. Germline values: CDR1 KGHSH, CDR2 LQKENI. Trimming left V 1 base short and J 8 bases short, with 6 bases between. The CDR3 DNA sequence: TGTGCCAGCTCACCACTGCGCCATGAGCAGTTCTTC. Protein product: CASSPLRHEQFF.

This clone was seen ten or more times. The chain uses TRBV7-2 and TRBJ1-5, with TRBD1 identical over 7 bases. With V trimmed by 0 bases and J by 7 bases, 3 bases remained unmatched. The CDR3 has 14 amino acids. Germline loops: CDR1 SGHTA, CDR2 FQGNSA. CDR3 protein: CASSLAARGQPQHF. The CDR3 DNA reads as TGTGCCAGCAGCTTAGCGGCCAGGGGGCAGCCCCAGCATTTT.

V gene TRBV18 combines with J gene TRBJ2-3, with 8 bases identical to TRBD2. V was pared by 1 base and J by 2 bases, with 2 bases of the junction left unmatched. The CDR3 consists of 15 residues. Germline V gene sequence: CDR1 KGHSH, CDR2 LQKENI. CDR3 region: CASSPQREPTDTQYF. The CDR3 DNA sequence: TGTGCCAGCTCACCACAGCGGGAGCCCACAGATACGCAGTATTTT. Supplemented by reference TRBV18 and TRBJ2-3, the full variable domain reads NAGVMQNPRHLVRRRGQEARLRCSPMKGHSHVYWYRQLPEEGLKFMVYLQKENIIDESGMPKERFSAEFPKEGPSILRIQQVVRGDSAAYFCASSPQREPTDTQYFGPGTRLTVL.

The chain employs TRBV27 and TRBJ2-7; TRBD1 is a possible D gene (5 bases). The germline V gene has CDR1 MNHEY and CDR2 SMNVEV (reference sequence). V was shortened by 7 bases and J by 3 bases, with 13 bases between the two germline ends. The CDR3 is made up of 13 amino acids. The CDR3 DNA sequence: TGTGCCAGCACAAAGGGCAGGGACTACGAGCAGTACTTC. Translating gives CASTKGRDYEQYF.